This T cell receptor (beta chain) was identified in a study of neurological immune-mediated disorders. This clonotype came up many times. The V and J ends lost 5 bases and 4 bases respectively, with 12 bases between them. CDR1 is WNHNN, CDR2 SYGVQD, per germline (reference sequence). There are 14 residues in the CDR3. From the 5' RACE reads, TCRdb called clonotypes with MiXCR, one entry per CDR3 protein. Of 110,000 or so distinct CDR3 sequences listed, about 3.2% are singletons. The chain combines TRBV10-1 with TRBJ2-1, with unresolved D. The clonotype was recovered from a woman under 40 with multiple sclerosis. The sequenced sample consisted of PBMCs. The CDR3 protein is CASSSKGSYNEQFF. The CDR3 DNA follows: TGCGCCAGCAGTAGTAAGGGTTCATACAATGAGCAGTTCTTC.